The entry below describes one T cell receptor beta chain. Its antigen target is currently unknown. Base qualities are not at hand, and no much larger clone is one base apart. TCR CDR3 regions were amplified from genomic DNA by multiplex PCR using the deep immunoSEQ assay. Extracted genomic DNA from each cell subset was distributed evenly across all wells of several immunoSEQ 96-well plates, and each plate was treated as a replicate. For sorted subsets, each replicate PCR was loaded with about 0.2 ug genomic DNA, equivalent to 25,000 to 35,000 T cell genomes. The purified libraries were quantified using a Qubit 3.0 fluorometer, sized with a Bioanalyzer 2100, and then quantified again using the KAPA Library Quantification kit. Each immunoSEQ 96-well plate was sequenced on its own single-read 150-cycle Illumina NextSeq 550 flow cell. On the study's bioinformatics: Because only junctional sequences without quality scores were contained in the immunoSEQ output, filtering matching that applied to full-length reads could not be performed. Sequences were annotated with PyIR, a Python wrapper for IgBLAST v1.9, and V/J genes and CDR3 were assigned using IMGT germline references. Reads were removed for weak V/J assignments (E-value above 1e-6), missing CDR3, stop codons, out-of-frame junctions, or ambiguous translated residues. V3J clonotypes were defined as sequences sharing an identical inferred V gene, J gene, and CDR3 amino acid sequence. Percentage overlap between repertoires was computed as shared unique clonotypes divided by the size of the smaller repertoire. RTK rarefaction, the Chao1 estimator, and Recon v2.1 estimates of unobserved clonotypes were used to assess repertoire richness. OLGA was used to compute generation probabilities for all TCRbeta clonotypes that the gDNA method yielded from a few donors. What TCRdb holds here is the immuneACCESS table cut down to in-frame rearrangements. Part of the clones is not present; checked against another copy, under half of the missing clones reflect an unresolved V gene, and the others are unexplained. Clone size and the V and J calls come from that table; the DNA yielded D and trimming. In this sample the table shows over 2 million clones, under 95% of which occur a single time. The ten top clones hold 0.37% of the sample.

The CDR3 covers 13 residues, taking in both the cysteine and the phenylalanine. The CDR3 DNA has 39 bases and is translated from base 1. From a lookup of the germline V gene (reference sequence), CDR1 and CDR2 are LNHDA and SQIVND. The germline ends are 14 bases apart after V is trimmed by 7 bases and J by 5 bases. Healthy HIV-negative adults with no recently reported acute infections or vaccinations were included as donors. All donors were Caucasian adults living in Nashville, Tennessee, USA. Magnetic negative selection was used to enrich CD4+ T cells, after which naive cells were positively selected on CD45RA and the negative fraction became the memory subset. Blood was obtained by leukapheresis, after which PBMCs were separated by Ficoll-Histopaque density gradient centrifugation and cryopreserved in liquid nitrogen vapor phase. Analytical flow cytometry was used to check the purity and quantity of every magnetically sorted T cell population. Genomic DNA was isolated from every sorted fraction and measured by UV absorbance on a Nanodrop 2000c.

The data are from a study of shared clonotypes between healthy human individuals (dated by TCRdb to the early 2020s). For the wider study: The cohort comprised two women and a few men aged 18 to 49 years. Different laboratories and diverse techniques were used to prepare libraries and sequence TCR repertoires, to increase sequencing depth and limit assay-specific biases. Blood TCR repertoires of several healthy adults were deeply sequenced to estimate repertoire size and the extent of clonotype sharing between individuals. For each donor, CD4 naive and CD4 memory were each run on three plates, CD8 naive on two plates, and CD8 memory on one plate. Between about 0.8 and 8.9 billion PBMCs per donor were obtained by leukapheresis.

What the research found in general, with its limitations: Estimated clonotype richness was generally larger for naive than for memory subsets. Because the study included only a small number of donors, the genetic and exposure-history diversity represented was limited. Sampling was restricted to blood, and TCR repertoires in tissues likely differ from the TCR repertoires found in blood. Even with the large sequencing depth, rarefaction of the sorted-subset datasets indicated that sequencing was incomplete. Pairwise subsampling led to the expectation that sequencing depth would affect the degree of clonotype sharing among donors. Compared with non-shared clonotypes, the clonotypes found in all four sorted-subset donors had higher generation probabilities. Across a handful of donors, about 5.2% of naive CD4, over 3% of naive CD8, 2.3% of memory CD4, and approximately 0.42% of memory CD8 clonotypes were shared.

This sequence was found in a man aged 18 to 30 in good health. Some clones in this sample may be carry-over from other donors' samples. The specimen sequenced was naive CD4+ T cells from PBMCs. The sample's cell subset or site, from its label and the paper: CD45RA+ positively selected. The chain employs TRBV19 and TRBJ2-5; the D gene identity is not certain. The nucleotide sequence is given as TGTGCCAGTAATAAATCCCCCACGGAGACCCAGTACTTC. This yields the protein CASNKSPTETQYF.